This T cell receptor (beta chain) was found in a study of CD8 T cells in Susac syndrome. It was with random hexamers that roughly 0.5 to 1 ug RNA was reverse transcribed. Coverage of TCR beta CDR3 amplification by immunoSEQ multiplex PCR extended to 54 Vbeta and 13 Jbeta. TCRdb itself ran the immunoSEQ multiplex PCR reads through MiXCR, one entry per CDR3 protein. The table shows 190,000 or so distinct CDR3 sequences, with 95% occurring only once. Of note for this clonotype: As yet, its antigen is unknown.

Whole-study findings and limits: Individuals included in the TCR sequencing and HLA analysis were acknowledged by the study to be relatively few in number.

Germline assignment: CDR1 SEHNR and CDR2 FQNEAQ (reference sequence). The trim removed 5 bases at V and 10 bases at J, leaving 3 bases unmatched. This CDR3 region has 12 residues. The chain joins TRBV7-9 to TRBJ1-2; TRBD1 aligns across 11 bases. Sequenced sample: CD4+ T cells from PBMCs. This clonotype was obtained from a human donor with multiple sclerosis. The CDR3 spells CASSIGQGAYTF. DNA for the CDR3: TGTGCCAGCAGCATTGGACAGGGGGCCTACACCTTC.